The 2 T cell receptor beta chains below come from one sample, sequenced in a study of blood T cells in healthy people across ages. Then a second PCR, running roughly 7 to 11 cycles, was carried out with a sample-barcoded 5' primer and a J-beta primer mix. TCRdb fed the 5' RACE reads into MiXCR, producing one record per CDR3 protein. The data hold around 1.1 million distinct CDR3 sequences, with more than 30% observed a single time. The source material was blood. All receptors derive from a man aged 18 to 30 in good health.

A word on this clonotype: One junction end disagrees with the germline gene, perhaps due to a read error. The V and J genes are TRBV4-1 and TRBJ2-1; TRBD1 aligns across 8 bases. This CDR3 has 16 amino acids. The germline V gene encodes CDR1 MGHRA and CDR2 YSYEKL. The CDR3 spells CTSSQSRQGSYNEQFF. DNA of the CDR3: TGCACCAGCAGCCAATCGCGACAGGGGTCCTACAATGAGCAGTTCTTC.

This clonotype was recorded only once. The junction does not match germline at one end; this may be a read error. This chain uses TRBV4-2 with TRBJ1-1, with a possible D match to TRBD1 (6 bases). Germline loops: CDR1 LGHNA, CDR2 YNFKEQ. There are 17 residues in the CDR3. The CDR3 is CASSQGRLQLGGTEVFF. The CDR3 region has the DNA TGTGCCAGCAGCCAAGGGCGGCTACAGCTCGGGGGCACTGAAGTTTTCTTT.